What follows are 12 T cell receptor beta chains derived from one specimen sequenced in a study of persistence of HIV-infected CD4 T cells (dated by TCRdb to 2020 to 2021). TCRbeta repertoires were sequenced from genomic DNA with the immunoSEQ hsTCRB assay version 4 in survey mode. TCRdb obtained this table from immuneACCESS and retained in-frame rearrangements with V and J assigned. These tables miss some clones; where compared with another copy, unresolved V genes account for less than half of the shortfall, and the remainder is unexplained. The sample has around 48,000 clones on record, around 75% of them singletons. About 3% of the sample belongs to the ten largest clones. The treatment or condition label corresponds to: suppressive antiretroviral therapy. Lysates of CMV-infected fibroblasts at about 10 ug/mL were used to stimulate the cells. Memory populations depleted of antigen-responding cells were obtained by sorting nonresponding CD40L-negative CD69-negative CD45RO-high memory CD4+ T cells.

Their antigens remain unidentified. Sequences were derived from CD4+ T cells sorted from PBMCs after roughly 18-hour stimulation, sampled from a patient who received antiretroviral therapy. Read against the paper, the sample's cell subset or site label means: CD40L-CD69- CD45RO-high memory CD4 T cells not responding to CMV lysate. The receptors originated from an adult man with HIV who was CMV-seropositive.

In its sample, this clone was seen once. V and J are TRBV19 and TRBJ1-2, with 9 bases lining up with TRBD1. Germline V gene lookup returns CDR1 LNHDA and CDR2 SQIVND (reference sequence). V gave up 3 bases and J gave up 4 bases; unmatched junction bases: 6. The CDR3 length is 15 residues. CDR3 DNA: TGTGCCAGTAGTATGTCGGGACAGGGAGCCTATGGCTACACCTTC. This gives the protein CASSMSGQGAYGYTF.

The V call is TRBV9, the J call TRBJ2-2; D is undetermined. Looked up from germline, CDR1 is SGDLS and CDR2 is YYNGEE. Trimming left V 4 bases short and J 8 bases short, with 12 bases between. The CDR3 is 13 residues long. The CDR3 nucleotides are TGTGCCAGCAGCTTCCTCCCTAGGGGGGAGCTGTTTTTT. This encodes CASSFLPRGELFF.

The V and J genes are TRBV30 and TRBJ1-5; 10 bases are shared with TRBD1. The CDR3 is made up of 13 amino acids. Per the germline V gene, CDR1 is GTSNPN and CDR2 is SVGIG (reference sequence). Germline trimming cut 3 bases from V and 6 bases from J; bases unmatched to any gene: 2. As DNA, the CDR3 is TGTGCCTGGAGCGGGACAGGGGTTCAGCCCCAGCATTTT. This encodes CAWSGTGVQPQHF.

The rearrangement uses TRBV19 and TRBJ1-1; no clear D. The CDR3 totals 15 residues. The germline gives CDR1 LNHDA, CDR2 SQIVND (reference sequence). The V and J ends lost 4 bases and 1 base respectively, with 13 bases between them. The CDR3 here is CASSTVLHRNTEAFF. The CDR3 nucleotides read TGTGCCAGTAGTACCGTTCTACACCGGAACACTGAAGCTTTCTTT.

This clone was counted once. The rearrangement links TRBV7-2 to TRBJ2-3; the D gene is possibly TRBD1 (6 bases). This CDR3 is built from 15 residues. Germline V gives CDR1 SGHTA, CDR2 FQGNSA. The ends were cut back, 6 bases at V and 1 base at J, with 14 bases in the middle. CDR3 coding DNA: TGTGCCAGCAGTCAAGGGGGTATTGGCACAGATACGCAGTATTTT. Residues: CASSQGGIGTDTQYF. The variable domain in full, completed from reference TRBV7-2 and TRBJ2-3, reads GAGVSQSPSNKVTEKGKDVELRCDPISGHTALYWYRQSLGQGLEFLIYFQGNSAPDKSGLPSDRFSAERTGGSVSTLTIQRTQQEDSAVYLCASSQGGIGTDTQYFGPGTRLTVL.

The chain is built from TRBV19 and TRBJ2-7; 7 bases line up with TRBD1. The CDR3 contains 14 residues. The J segment lost 3 bases and the V segment lost 5 bases, leaving 7 bases of the junction unmatched. Germline V gene data show CDR1 as LNHDA and CDR2 as SQIVND (reference sequence). CDR3 coding DNA: TGTGCCAGTAGTTTACAGGGGCCGAGCTACGAGCAGTACTTC. It translates to CASSLQGPSYEQYF.

The chain employs TRBV3-1 (or the pseudogene TRBV3-2) and TRBJ2-7, with TRBD1 as a possible D gene (6 bases). Per the germline V gene, CDR1 is LGHDT and CDR2 is YNNKEL (reference sequence). The V and J ends lost 2 bases and 4 bases respectively, with 12 bases between them. The CDR3 spans 14 residues. In DNA form, the CDR3 reads TGTGCCAGCAGCCAATTAGTCAGGGGATACGAGCAGTACTTC. Translated: CASSQLVRGYEQYF.

The V call is TRBV6-5, the J call TRBJ1-2; the D is unclear. This CDR3 contains 14 residues. The V gene's germline CDR1 is MNHEY and CDR2 SVGAGI. V lost 7 bases and J 6 bases, leaving 18 bases between the germline ends. CDR3 amino acids: CASTLRLGLHGYTF. As DNA, the CDR3 is TGTGCCAGCACTTTACGGTTAGGGCTTCATGGCTACACCTTC.

This clone was detected once. The V and J genes are TRBV5-1 and TRBJ1-3, with D possibly matching TRBD1 (5 bases). V lost 2 bases and J lost 0, with 12 bases in between. From germline, CDR1 is SGHRS and CDR2 YFSETQ. This CDR3 contains 16 residues. CDR3 protein: CASSFNTGGSGNTIYF. CDR3 sequence (DNA): TGCGCCAGCAGCTTTAATACGGGGGGCTCTGGAAACACCATATATTTT.

This chain links TRBV2 with TRBJ1-4, with TRBD1 identical over 9 bases. Germline V gives CDR1 SNHLY, CDR2 FYNNEI. Losses at the gene ends were 7 bases for V and 5 bases for J; bases not matched to a gene: 5. This CDR3 contains 14 residues. CDR3 amino acids: CASTVGTGNEKLFF. CDR3 DNA sequence: TGTGCCAGCACCGTAGGGACAGGGAATGAAAAACTGTTTTTT.

V gene TRBV20-1 combines with J gene TRBJ1-1; TRBD1 might be the D (6 bases). CDR3 size: 11 residues. CDR1 is DFQATT, CDR2 SNEGSKA, per germline (reference sequence). Trimming left V 2 bases short and J 13 bases short, with 14 bases between. The CDR3 DNA follows: TGCAGTGCTAGACTAGGGGGTATCGGTTTCTTT. This translates into CSARLGGIGFF.

The CDR3 loop is CASSIRFYEQYF. DNA for the CDR3: TGTGCCAGTAGTATAAGGTTCTACGAGCAGTACTTC. The genes are TRBV19 and TRBJ2-7; no definite D call. The CDR3 sequence is 12 residues long. V was clipped by 2 bases and J by 3 bases, with 5 bases between them. The germline V gene has CDR1 LNHDA and CDR2 SQIVND (reference sequence). The complete variable domain, with remaining parts taken from reference TRBV19 and TRBJ2-7, reads DGGITQSPKYLFRKEGQNVTLSCEQNLNHDAMYWYRQDPGQGLRLIYYSQIVNDFQKGDIAEGYSVSREKKESFPLTVTSAQKNPTAFYLCASSIRFYEQYFGPGTRLTVT.